This TCR beta chain stems from a study of shared clonotypes between healthy human individuals. V dropped 5 bases and J dropped 0 bases, with 14 bases sitting between them. Per the germline V gene, CDR1 is SGHTA and CDR2 is FQGNSA. The CDR3 contains 15 residues. The repertoire was sequenced with immunoSEQ multiplex PCR; TCRdb's copy has only in-frame clones and lacks some. The data contain some 1 million clones, approximately 76% of them seen just once; the ten biggest clones take up around 1.5%. Memory CD4+ cells were the fraction left after CD45RA+ naive selection. J is TRBJ2-7 and V is TRBV7-2, with D uncertain. The receptor comes from a man aged 18 to 30 in good health. Sequenced: memory CD4+ T cells sorted from blood. Specified subset: CD45RA-negative fraction. CDR3 sequence reads: CASSQGPGSSYEQYF. The CDR3 bases are TGTGCCAGCAGCCAAGGACCAGGTAGCTCCTACGAGCAGTACTTC.